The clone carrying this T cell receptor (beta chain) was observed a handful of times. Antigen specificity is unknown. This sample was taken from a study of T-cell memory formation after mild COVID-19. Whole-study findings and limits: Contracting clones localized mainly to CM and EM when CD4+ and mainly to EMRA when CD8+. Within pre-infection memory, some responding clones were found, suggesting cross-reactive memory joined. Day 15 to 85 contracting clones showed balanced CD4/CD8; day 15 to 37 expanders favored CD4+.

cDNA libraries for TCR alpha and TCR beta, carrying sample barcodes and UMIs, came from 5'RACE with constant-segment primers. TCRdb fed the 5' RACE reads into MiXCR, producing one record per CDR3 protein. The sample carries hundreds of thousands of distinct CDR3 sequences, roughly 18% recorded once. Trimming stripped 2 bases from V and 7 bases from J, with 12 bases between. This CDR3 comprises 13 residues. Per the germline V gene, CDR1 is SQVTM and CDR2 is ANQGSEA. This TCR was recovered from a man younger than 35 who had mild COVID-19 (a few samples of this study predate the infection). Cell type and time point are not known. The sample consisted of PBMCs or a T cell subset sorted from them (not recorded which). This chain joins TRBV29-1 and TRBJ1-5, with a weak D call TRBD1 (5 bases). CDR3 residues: CSVEIGEGQPQHF. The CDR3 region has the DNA TGCAGCGTTGAAATAGGGGAAGGCCAGCCCCAGCATTTT.